The 4 T cell receptor beta chains in this list originate from one sample, sequenced in a study of cytomegalovirus exposure and HLA in healthy donors. Primers: 60 Vbeta forward and 13 Jbeta reverse. Sequenced by immunoSEQ multiplex PCR; TCRdb stores in-frame clones only, minus some. The sample lists some 120,000 clones, roughly 70% occurring once. Sample: PBMCs. All receptors derive from a man aged 40-49 years in good health and CMV-seropositive.

The V gene is TRBV11-2, the J gene TRBJ1-2; the match to TRBD1 covers 7 bases. Germline V gene lookup returns CDR1 SGHAT and CDR2 FQNNGV. Germline trimming cut 5 bases from V and 8 bases from J; bases unmatched to any gene: 8. The CDR3 loop spans 13 amino acids. The CDR3 spells CASSPKGAGGYTF. CDR3 in DNA: TGTGCCAGCAGCCCTAAGGGGGCTGGAGGCTACACCTTC.

This clone was counted once. This chain links TRBV5-1 with TRBJ2-7, with TRBD1 as a possible D gene (5 bases). The CDR3 loop spans 13 amino acids. Germline V gives CDR1 SGHRS, CDR2 YFSETQ. The V gene lost 0 bases and the J gene lost 5 bases, with 9 bases spanning the gap. Written as DNA, the CDR3 is TGCGCCAGCAGCTTGGACAGGTTCGACGAGCAGTACTTC. This sequence encodes CASSLDRFDEQYF.

This sequence joins TRBV6-5 and TRBJ1-2; 8 nucleotides line up with TRBD1. The CDR3 is made up of 15 amino acids. V shed 8 bases, J shed 0 bases, and the junction held 8 bases outside the gene matches. Looked up from germline, CDR1 is MNHEY and CDR2 is SVGAGI. The CDR3 loop reads CASRSGTGANYGYTF. CDR3 DNA sequence: TGTGCCAGCCGGTCCGGGACAGGTGCTAACTATGGCTACACCTTC.

This clone was counted a few times. The chain uses TRBV6-1 and TRBJ1-6; 7 positions match TRBD1. The length of the CDR3 is 15 residues. The V segment lost 4 bases and the J segment 8 bases; nucleotides outside the gene matches: 8. The germline V gene has CDR1 MNHNS and CDR2 SASEGT. The chain's CDR3 is CASSGHRGLDSPLHF. DNA of the CDR3: TGTGCCAGCAGTGGTCACAGGGGTCTGGATTCACCCCTCCACTTT.